The rows below give T cell receptor beta chains drawn from one sample of a study of T cell changes during pregnancy in multiple sclerosis. Using immunoSEQ multiplex PCR, the repertoire was profiled, and TCRdb retains in-frame clones only, with some absent. The table records approximately 90,000 clones, around 92% of them present only once. Here the sequenced sample was peripheral blood, taken after pregnancy. These TCRs come from a female donor in good health, enrolled as a control in a pregnancy study. Each CDR3 is given with its conserved first and last residue. A D gene is named only where the DNA matches it firmly. A clone size is listed for some rows: how often the clone was seen (once, few, many), or a class if it is expanded.

TRBJ2-3	-	TRBD2	TRBV5-1	TGCGCCAGCAGCTTGGCGACTAGCGGGGGGGCGAGAGGCGGCACAGATACGCAGTATTTT	CASSLATSGGARGGTDTQYF
TRBJ1-1	few	TRBD1	TRBV7-2	TGTGCCAGCAGCCGTGCAGGGGGCACTGAAGCTTTCTTT	CASSRAGGTEAFF
TRBJ1-2	-	-	TRBV4-2	TGTGCCAGCAGCCCTGACCAGCTAACAGGCGGCTACACCTTC	CASSPDQLTGGYTF
TRBJ1-1	-	TRBD1	TRBV7-2	TGTGCCAGCAGCTCACAGGGGCAAGGTACTGAAGCTTTCTTT	CASSSQGQGTEAFF
TRBJ1-1	-	-	TRBV18	TGTGCCAGCTCACCTCTGGGGGAGGGTGAAGCTTTCTTT	CASSPLGEGEAFF
TRBJ2-3	-	TRBD2	TRBV6-1	TGTGCCAGCAGTGATATCCCCCAAGCGGGGGCCCCCGCTACGCAGTATTTT	CASSDIPQAGAPATQYF
TRBJ1-2	-	TRBD1	TRBV11-2	TGTGCCAGCAGCCGGACAGGCCGTTATGGCTACACCTTC	CASSRTGRYGYTF
TRBJ2-2	-	TRBD2	TRBV6-4	TGTGCCAGCAGTTCCAAAGGCGGGGGGGCCGGCACCGGGGAGCTGTTTTTT	CASSSKGGGAGTGELFF
TRBJ2-3	-	TRBD2	TRBV7-3	TGTGCCAGCAGCTTAACTAGCGGGGGGGCTGGGGGCACAGATACGCAGTATTTT	CASSLTSGGAGGTDTQYF
TRBJ1-2	-	TRBD1	TRBV7-2	TGTGCCAGCAGCATCGGACAGGGGGGGACCTATGGCTACACCTTC	CASSIGQGGTYGYTF
TRBJ2-4	-	-	TRBV7-2	TGTGCCAGCAGCCCCGGTTTTACCAAAAACATTCAGTACTTC	CASSPGFTKNIQYF
TRBJ2-1	-	TRBD1	TRBV6-4	TGTGCCAGCAGTCCGGGACAGGGGGCCCGGGAGCAGTTCTTC	CASSPGQGAREQFF
TRBJ2-7	-	-	TRBV21-1	TGTGCCAGCAGCAAAGAGAGGTTTCGCCCATTCTACGAGCAGTACTTC	CASSKERFRPFYEQYF
TRBJ2-5	once	-	TRBV10-3	TGTGCCATCAGTGAGTTCCGAACAGGGCCGGAGACCCAGTACTTC	CAISEFRTGPETQYF
TRBJ2-7	-	TRBD1	TRBV13	TGTGCCAGCAGCCAAGGGACAGTACTCTACGAGCAGTACTTC	CASSQGTVLYEQYF
TRBJ2-2	-	-	TRBV11-3	TGTGCCAGCAGCGGCGGGGCCGGGGAGCTGTTTTTT	CASSGGAGELFF
TRBJ2-2	-	-	TRBV6-1	TGTGCCAGCAGCCGCAATAGCGAAAACACCGGGGAGCTGTTTTTT	CASSRNSENTGELFF
TRBJ2-3	-	TRBD2	TRBV5-1	TGCGCCAGCAGCCCAGGGACTACTGTACGCACAGATACGCAGTATTTT	CASSPGTTVRTDTQYF
TRBJ1-5	-	-	TRBV20-1	TGCAGTGCCTACCAAGAGCCCCAGCATTTT	CSAYQEPQHF
TRBJ2-1	-	TRBD2	TRBV11-2	TGTGCCAGCAGAACAGCGGGGGGGCTCTTGGATGAGCAGTTCTTC	CASRTAGGLLDEQFF
TRBJ1-2	-	-	TRBV27	TGTGCCAGCAGACCGACAGGCCGCTCTTACTATGGCTACACCTTC	CASRPTGRSYYGYTF
TRBJ1-1	-	-	TRBV7-6	TGTGCCAGCAGCTCATGGGCAGGGGCCGGGAACACTGAAGCTTTCTTT	CASSSWAGAGNTEAFF
TRBJ2-7	-	TRBD1	TRBV4-3	TGCGCCAGCAGCCAAGTGGACAGGGGTGGTTACGAGCAGTACTTC	CASSQVDRGGYEQYF
TRBJ2-7	-	TRBD2	TRBV27	TGTGCCAGCAGTTTTGGCAGGGAGGGATACGAGCAGTACTTC	CASSFGREGYEQYF
TRBJ1-2	-	TRBD1	TRBV29-1	TGCAGCGCCGGGACAGGGGTTTTCTATGGCTACACCTTC	CSAGTGVFYGYTF
TRBJ1-2	-	-	TRBV25-1	TGTGCCAGCAGTGAATCGGGCAGGGGCGGCTATGGCTACACCTTC	CASSESGRGGYGYTF
TRBJ1-5	-	TRBD1	TRBV28	TGTGCCAGCATCCCAGGGGGTACAGGCAATCAGCCCCAGCATTTT	CASIPGGTGNQPQHF
TRBJ1-2	-	-	TRBV9	TGTGCCAGCAGCCGAACCGGACAGCGAAGCTTCTATGGCTACACCTTC	CASSRTGQRSFYGYTF
TRBJ1-1	-	-	TRBV7-9	TGTGCCAGCACTCAACTAGGGAACACTGAAGCTTTCTTT	CASTQLGNTEAFF
TRBJ2-3	-	TRBD1	TRBV5-4	TGTGCCAGCAGCTTGGGGGGAGGACAGGGTAGCACAGATACGCAGTATTTT	CASSLGGGQGSTDTQYF
TRBJ2-3	once	-	TRBV4-2	TGTGCCAGCAGCCAATCGACCACAGGCCCCACAGATACGCAGTATTTT	CASSQSTTGPTDTQYF
TRBJ2-5	-	TRBD2	TRBV5-4	TGTGCCAGCAGCCCAAGGGTGGGACTAGCGGGGGGTGGGACCCAGTACTTC	CASSPRVGLAGGGTQYF
TRBJ2-2	-	-	TRBV14	TGTGCCAGCAGCCGAGTCGGGGGATCGACCACCGGGGAGCTGTTTTTT	CASSRVGGSTTGELFF
TRBJ2-6	-	TRBD1	TRBV4-3	TGCGCCAGCAGCCAAGAGTGGGACAGCCTCTCTGGGGCCAACGTCCTGACTTTC	CASSQEWDSLSGANVLTF
TRBJ2-3	-	-	TRBV6-6	TGTGCCAGCAGAACGGGGGGCACAGATACGCAGTATTTT	CASRTGGTDTQYF
TRBJ1-1	-	-	TRBV4-2	TGTGCCAGCAGCCGGACAGACGGGTTAGCTTTCTTT	CASSRTDGLAFF
TRBJ2-1	-	TRBD1	TRBV6-5	TGTGCCAGCAGTTACCGCCCGCAGGGGGCCCTCAATGAGCAGTTCTTC	CASSYRPQGALNEQFF
TRBJ1-2	-	-	TRBV7-3	TGTGCCAGCAGCTTAGCAGGGTCGGACAACTATGGCTACACCTTC	CASSLAGSDNYGYTF
TRBJ2-5	-	TRBD2	TRBV7-2	TGTGCCAGCAGCTTAGCGGGGGGGCAAGAGACCCAGTACTTC	CASSLAGGQETQYF
TRBJ2-2	-	TRBD2	TRBV7-3	TGTGCCAGCAGCTTATACGGGGGGGTGACCGGGGAGCTGTTTTTT	CASSLYGGVTGELFF
TRBJ1-3	-	-	TRBV7-6	TGTGCCAGCAGCCACGGGCCCTCGGGAGGAAACACCATATATTTT	CASSHGPSGGNTIYF
TRBJ2-7	-	-	TRBV30	TGTGCCTGGAGTGTCAACAATTTGGACGAGCAGTACTTC	CAWSVNNLDEQYF
TRBJ2-7	-	TRBD2	TRBV7-2	TGTGCCAGCAGAAACACCGGGACTAGCGGTTACGAGCAGTACTTC	CASRNTGTSGYEQYF
TRBJ1-1	-	TRBD1	TRBV7-9	TGTGCCAGCAGCCCCACGGGACAGGGGGCTTTCTTT	CASSPTGQGAFF
TRBJ2-5	once	-	TRBV7-7	TGTGCTAGCAGCATTACTCCTCAAGAGACCCAGTACTTC	CASSITPQETQYF
TRBJ1-3	once	TRBD1	TRBV19	TGTGCCAGTAGCAGGACCGGGACAGGGAGGAATGGAAACACCATATATTTT	CASSRTGTGRNGNTIYF
TRBJ1-2	-	-	TRBV30	TGTGCCTGGAGTGAAGGCGGGGGCCCCTATGGCTACACCTTC	CAWSEGGGPYGYTF
TRBJ1-6	-	-	TRBV5-1	TGCGCCACCCGAGAAGGACAGTTGAATTCACCCCTCCACTTT	CATREGQLNSPLHF
TRBJ1-1	-	-	TRBV29-1	TGCAGCGTTCTGGGCGCGAACACTGAAGCTTTCTTT	CSVLGANTEAFF
TRBJ1-5	-	-	TRBV2	TGTGCCAGCAGTGAAGGACAGACGCTCAATCAGCCCCAGCATTTT	CASSEGQTLNQPQHF
TRBJ2-1	large	TRBD1	TRBV2	TGTGCCAGCAGTGTTGGACAGGGTAATGATGAGCAGTTCTTC	CASSVGQGNDEQFF
TRBJ2-1	-	TRBD1	TRBV4-3	TGCGCCAGCAGTGGCCTCACCAGGGGGAATGAGCAGTTCTTC	CASSGLTRGNEQFF